Sequencing of this T cell receptor (beta chain) was carried out in a study of regulatory T cells in long-lasting Graves disease. Study-wide results and caveats: With a small sample size, accuracy may have been reduced. Persistent disease showed a preference for TRBV28, TRBJ1-2 and TRBJ2-5.

This clonotype was seen a handful of times. Its specificity is not known. As for time point: newly diagnosed GD, antithyroid drugs for less than 3 months. Scientists built the TCR library using RNA that was extracted from PBMCs. V was clipped by 6 bases and J by 4 bases, with 8 bases between them. Per the germline V gene, CDR1 is MNHEY and CDR2 is SVGEGT. The CDR3 sequence is 12 residues long. Arm-PCR of CDR3 regions and iRepertoire HTBI primers were used to build TCR beta libraries. TCRdb called the multiplex PCR reads again in MiXCR, with one record for every CDR3 protein. The profile shows about 440,000 distinct CDR3 sequences, about 15% of them singletons. Separately, the same data were catalogued under a study of T cells in Graves' hyperthyroidism and ophthalmopathy.

The gene calls are TRBV6-2 or TRBV6-3 and TRBJ2-3; D call uncertain. Sequencing was performed on peripheral blood mononuclear cells (PBMCs), taken at new diagnosis, from a patient treated with antithyroid drugs. The receptor was derived from a woman younger than 45 with Graves disease. The CDR3 coding sequence is TGTGCCAGCAGAAAGGGCCCAGATACGCAGTATTTT. Encoded protein: CASRKGPDTQYF.